The entry below gives a single T cell receptor (beta chain) sequence along with its context. The antigen is undetermined. MiXCR was run by TCRdb on the RACE reads, yielding one entry per CDR3 protein. Of approximately 320,000 distinct CDR3 sequences listed, around 5.5% were seen once; the top ten hold over 6.5%. This sample stems from a study of human T cells and chemical hapten exposure. Overall study context: The study enrolled mostly female patients with alopecia areata, totalis or universalis.

The study, taken as a whole, reports: Expanded TCRs created a significantly greater count of big CDR3 similarity clusters than controls did.

Described time point: pre-sensitization, week 0. The treatment denotes: therapeutic diphenylcyclopropenone sensitization with weekly scalp DPC. Sequences were derived from whole blood, sampled in connection with sensitization to the hapten diphenylcyclopropenone (DPC). The TCR sequence derives from a young woman with alopecia areata. Some clones in this sample may be carry-over from other donors' samples.

CDR3 in amino acids: CASRTRDRGEQYF. DNA of the CDR3: TGTGCCAGTCGGACCCGGGACAGGGGCGAGCAGTACTTC. The gene calls are TRBV19 and TRBJ2-7, with 10 bases fitting TRBD1. Germline V gene data show CDR1 as LNHDA and CDR2 as SQIVND (reference sequence). CDR3 length: 13 amino acids. V was clipped by 8 bases and J by 6 bases; unmatched bases: 7.